This TCR beta chain emerged from a study of molecular identifiers for immune sequencing clone quantification. Regarding the study as a whole: Highly expanded clones may be undercounted when identical TCR molecules share barcodes. Among about a million naive cells, spiked Jurkat TCR RNA from a single cell was reportedly detectable.

MiXCR was run by TCRdb on the PCR reads, yielding one entry per CDR3 protein. The sample lists about 320,000 distinct CDR3 sequences; about a fifth were seen once. The table lists this clonotype with many counts. Its target is unknown. Sorted inputs of roughly 18,000 to 1,100,000 cells, with 10%, 30% or 50% RNA, yielded naive CD8 libraries. Sorted naive CD8 T cells were those defined as CD8+CD4-CCR7+CD45RA+. The CDR3 spans 15 residues. The germline V and J ends were trimmed by 8 bases and 0 bases, with 16 bases remaining between them. Germline loops: CDR1 SQVTM, CDR2 ANQGSEA. The receptor was derived from a human donor in good health. Some libraries in this study had Jurkat cell RNA spiked in. Sequencing input: naive CD8+ T cells from blood, with Jurkat cell RNA spiked in. Subset of the sample: FACS-sorted CD8+CD4-CCR7+CD45RA+ naive T cells. The chain recombines TRBV29-1 with TRBJ1-4; tentatively, D is TRBD1 (5 bases). For the CDR3, the DNA is TGCAGCACCAAGGAGCGAGGGGCAACTAATGAAAAACTGTTTTTT. Translating gives CSTKERGATNEKLFF.